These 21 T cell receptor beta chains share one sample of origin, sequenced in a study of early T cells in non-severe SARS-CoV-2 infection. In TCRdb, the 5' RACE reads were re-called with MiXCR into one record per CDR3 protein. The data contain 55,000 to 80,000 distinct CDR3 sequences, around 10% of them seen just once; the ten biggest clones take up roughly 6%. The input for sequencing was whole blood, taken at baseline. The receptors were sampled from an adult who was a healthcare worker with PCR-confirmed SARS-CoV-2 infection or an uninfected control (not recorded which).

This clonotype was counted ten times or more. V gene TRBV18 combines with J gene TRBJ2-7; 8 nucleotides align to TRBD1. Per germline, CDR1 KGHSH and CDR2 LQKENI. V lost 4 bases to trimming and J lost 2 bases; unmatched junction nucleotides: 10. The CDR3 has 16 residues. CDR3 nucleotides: TGTGCCAGCTCACAATTTACCGGGACAGGAACCTACGAGCAGTACTTC. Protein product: CASSQFTGTGTYEQYF.

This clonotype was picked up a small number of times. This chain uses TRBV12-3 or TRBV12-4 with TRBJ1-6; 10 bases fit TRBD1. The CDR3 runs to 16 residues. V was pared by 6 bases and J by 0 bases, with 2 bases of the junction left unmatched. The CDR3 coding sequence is TGTGCCAGCAGCCGGACAGGGGGCTCCTATAATTCACCCCTCCACTTT. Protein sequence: CASSRTGGSYNSPLHF.

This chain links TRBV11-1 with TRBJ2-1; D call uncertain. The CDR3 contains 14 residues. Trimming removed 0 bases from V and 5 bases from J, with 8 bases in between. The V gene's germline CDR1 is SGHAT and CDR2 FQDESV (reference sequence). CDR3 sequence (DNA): TGTGCCAGCAGCTTAGCGCTGGCAGACAATGAGCAGTTCTTC. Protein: CASSLALADNEQFF. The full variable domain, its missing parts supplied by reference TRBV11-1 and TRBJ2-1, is EAEVAQSPRYKITEKSQAVAFWCDPISGHATLYWYRQILGQGPELLVQFQDESVVDDSQLPKDRFSAERLKGVDSTLKIQPAELGDSAMYLCASSLALADNEQFFGPGTRLTVL.

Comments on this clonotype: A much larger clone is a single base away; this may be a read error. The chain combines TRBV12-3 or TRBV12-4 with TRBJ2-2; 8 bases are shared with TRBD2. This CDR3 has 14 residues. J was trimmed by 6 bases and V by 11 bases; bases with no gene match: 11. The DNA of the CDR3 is TGTGCCGCCCGGGAACTAGCGGTCGCCGGGGAGCTGTTTTTT. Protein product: CAARELAVAGELFF.

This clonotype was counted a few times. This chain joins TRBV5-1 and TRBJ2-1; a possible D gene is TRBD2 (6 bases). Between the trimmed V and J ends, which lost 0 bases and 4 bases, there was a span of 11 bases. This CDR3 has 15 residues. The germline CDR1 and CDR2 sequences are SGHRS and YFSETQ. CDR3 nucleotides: TGCGCCAGCAGCTTGGGGGCTAGCGCTTACAATGAGCAGTTCTTC. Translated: CASSLGASAYNEQFF.

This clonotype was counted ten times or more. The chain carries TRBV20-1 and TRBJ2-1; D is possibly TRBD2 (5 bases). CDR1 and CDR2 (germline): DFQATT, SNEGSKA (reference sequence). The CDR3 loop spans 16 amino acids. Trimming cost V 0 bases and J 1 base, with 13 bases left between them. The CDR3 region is CSARDPLVSSYNEQFF. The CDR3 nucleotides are TGCAGTGCTAGAGATCCACTAGTTAGTTCCTACAATGAGCAGTTCTTC.

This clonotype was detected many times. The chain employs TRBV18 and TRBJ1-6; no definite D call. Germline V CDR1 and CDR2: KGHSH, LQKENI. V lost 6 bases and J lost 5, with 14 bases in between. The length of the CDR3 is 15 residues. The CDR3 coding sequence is TGTGCCAGCTCGGGATGGGCCAAGAATAATTCACCCCTCCACTTT. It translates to CASSGWAKNNSPLHF.

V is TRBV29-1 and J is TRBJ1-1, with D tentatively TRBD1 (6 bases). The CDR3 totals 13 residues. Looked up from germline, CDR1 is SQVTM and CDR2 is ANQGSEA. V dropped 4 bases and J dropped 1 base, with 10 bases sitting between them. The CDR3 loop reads CSVVQGTNTEAFF. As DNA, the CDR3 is TGCAGCGTTGTTCAGGGGACGAACACTGAAGCTTTCTTT.

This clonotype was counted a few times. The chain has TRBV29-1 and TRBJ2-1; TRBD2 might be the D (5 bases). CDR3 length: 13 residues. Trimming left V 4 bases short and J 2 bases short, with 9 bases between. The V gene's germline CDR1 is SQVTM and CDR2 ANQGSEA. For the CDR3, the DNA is TGCAGCGTTGGAGGGAGAACCTACAATGAGCAGTTCTTC. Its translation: CSVGGRTYNEQFF.

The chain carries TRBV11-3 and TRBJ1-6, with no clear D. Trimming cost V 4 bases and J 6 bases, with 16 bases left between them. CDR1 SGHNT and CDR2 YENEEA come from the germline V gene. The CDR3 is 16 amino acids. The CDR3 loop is CASSSRGMGINSPLHF. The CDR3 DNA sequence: TGTGCCAGCAGCTCCCGAGGGATGGGAATTAATTCACCCCTCCACTTT. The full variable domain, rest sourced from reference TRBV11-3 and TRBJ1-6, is EAGVVQSPRYKIIEKKQPVAFWCNPISGHNTLYWYLQNLGQGPELLIRYENEEAVDDSQLPKDRFSAERLKGVDSTLKIQPAELGDSAVYLCASSSRGMGINSPLHFGNGTRLTVT.

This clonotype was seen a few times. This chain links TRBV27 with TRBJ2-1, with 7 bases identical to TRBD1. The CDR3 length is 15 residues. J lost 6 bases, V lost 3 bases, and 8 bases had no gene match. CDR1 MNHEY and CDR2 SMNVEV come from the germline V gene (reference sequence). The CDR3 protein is CASSFVGGRRNEQFF. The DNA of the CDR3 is TGTGCCAGCAGTTTTGTAGGGGGCCGGCGCAATGAGCAGTTCTTC.

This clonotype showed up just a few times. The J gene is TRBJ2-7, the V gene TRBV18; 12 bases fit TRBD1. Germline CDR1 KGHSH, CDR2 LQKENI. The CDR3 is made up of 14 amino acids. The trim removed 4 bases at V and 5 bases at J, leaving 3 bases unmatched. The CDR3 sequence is CASSRDRGQNEQYF. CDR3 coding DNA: TGTGCCAGCTCACGGGACAGGGGGCAAAACGAGCAGTACTTC.

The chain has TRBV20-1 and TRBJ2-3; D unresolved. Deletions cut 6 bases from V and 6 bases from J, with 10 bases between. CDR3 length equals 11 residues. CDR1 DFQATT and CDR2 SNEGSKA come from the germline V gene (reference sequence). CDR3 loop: CSARAGDTQYF. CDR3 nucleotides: TGCAGTGCCCGAGCAGGCGATACGCAGTATTTT.

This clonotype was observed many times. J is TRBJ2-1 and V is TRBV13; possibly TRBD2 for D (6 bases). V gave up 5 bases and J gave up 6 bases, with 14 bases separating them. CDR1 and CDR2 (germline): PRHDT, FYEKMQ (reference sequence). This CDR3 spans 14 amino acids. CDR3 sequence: CASSRRVGSNEQFF. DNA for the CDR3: TGTGCCAGCAGCCGGAGGGTCGGTTCCAATGAGCAGTTCTTC.

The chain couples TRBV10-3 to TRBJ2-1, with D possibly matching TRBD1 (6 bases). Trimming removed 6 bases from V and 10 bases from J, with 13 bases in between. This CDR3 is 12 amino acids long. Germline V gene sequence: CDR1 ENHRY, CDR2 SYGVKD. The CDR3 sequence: CAISAGDEEQFF. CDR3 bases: TGTGCCATCAGCGCAGGGGACGAGGAGCAGTTCTTC.

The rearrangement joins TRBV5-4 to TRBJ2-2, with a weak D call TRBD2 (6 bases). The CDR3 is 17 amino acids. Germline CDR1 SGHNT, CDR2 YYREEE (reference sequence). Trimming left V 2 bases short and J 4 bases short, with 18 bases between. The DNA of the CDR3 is TGTGCCAGCAGCTTCCGAGGAGGGACGATGGCCACCGGGGAGCTGTTTTTT. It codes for CASSFRGGTMATGELFF.

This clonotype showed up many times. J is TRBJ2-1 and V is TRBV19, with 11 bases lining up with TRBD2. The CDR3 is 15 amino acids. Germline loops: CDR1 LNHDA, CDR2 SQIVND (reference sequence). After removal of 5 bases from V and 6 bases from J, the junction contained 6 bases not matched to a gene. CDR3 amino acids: CASSAGTSGINEQFF. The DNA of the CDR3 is TGTGCCAGTAGTGCCGGGACTAGCGGTATCAATGAGCAGTTCTTC. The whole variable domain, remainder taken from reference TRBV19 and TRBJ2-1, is DGGITQSPKYLFRKEGQNVTLSCEQNLNHDAMYWYRQDPGQGLRLIYYSQIVNDFQKGDIAEGYSVSREKKESFPLTVTSAQKNPTAFYLCASSAGTSGINEQFFGPGTRLTVL.

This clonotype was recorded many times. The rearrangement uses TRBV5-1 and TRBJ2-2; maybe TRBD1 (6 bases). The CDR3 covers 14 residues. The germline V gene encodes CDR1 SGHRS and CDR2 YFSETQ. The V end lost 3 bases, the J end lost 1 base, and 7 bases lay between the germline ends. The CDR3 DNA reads TGCGCCAGCAGCTCACAGGGGAACACCGGGGAGCTGTTTTTT. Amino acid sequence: CASSSQGNTGELFF.

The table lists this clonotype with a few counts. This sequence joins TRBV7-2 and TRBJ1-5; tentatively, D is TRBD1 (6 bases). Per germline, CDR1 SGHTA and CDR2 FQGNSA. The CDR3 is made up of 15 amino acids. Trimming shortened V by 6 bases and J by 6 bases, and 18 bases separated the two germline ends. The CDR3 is CASSTTGSRSQPQHF. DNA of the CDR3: TGTGCCAGCAGTACTACAGGGTCCCGCAGTCAGCCCCAGCATTTT.

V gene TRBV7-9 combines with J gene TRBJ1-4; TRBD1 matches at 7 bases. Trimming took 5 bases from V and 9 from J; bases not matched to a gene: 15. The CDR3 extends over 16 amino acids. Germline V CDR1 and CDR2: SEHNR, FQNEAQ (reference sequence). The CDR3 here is CASSPNDRDRSKKLFF. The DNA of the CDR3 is TGTGCCAGCAGCCCCAACGATCGGGACAGAAGTAAAAAACTGTTTTTT.

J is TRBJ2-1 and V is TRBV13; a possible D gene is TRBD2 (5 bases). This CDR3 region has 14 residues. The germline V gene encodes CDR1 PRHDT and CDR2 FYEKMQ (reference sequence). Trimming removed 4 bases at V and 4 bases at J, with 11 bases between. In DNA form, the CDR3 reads TGTGCCAGCAGCTCCCCCGGGGATTACAATGAGCAGTTCTTC. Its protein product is CASSSPGDYNEQFF.